The T cell receptor (beta chain) described here comes from a study of post-analysis software for immune sequencing data. Points from the study as a whole: TRBV5-6, TRBV5-1 and TRBV20-1 were among four to six TRBV segments more frequent in patients than controls.

Unique molecular identifiers were built into the TCR beta cDNA libraries. TCRdb fed the PCR reads into MiXCR, producing one record per CDR3 protein. The sample consists of 740,000 or so distinct CDR3 sequences, approximately 53% of them appearing once. The CDR3 spans 15 residues. From germline, CDR1 is ENHRY and CDR2 SYGVKD. The V gene end was trimmed by 7 bases and the J gene end by 3 bases; junction bases not matched to a gene: 7. There are a few counts of this clonotype. Its cognate antigen is unknown. The chain carries TRBV10-3 and TRBJ1-2, with TRBD1 matching 11 bases. Source material: blood. The receptor comes from a girl between 10 and 17 years old with multiple sclerosis. The DNA of the CDR3 is TGTGCCATCATGGACAGGGGGCGTTTGCACTATGGCTACACCTTC. Translated: CAIMDRGRLHYGYTF.